What follows describes a single T cell receptor (beta chain). Its antigen is unknown. This CDR3 spans 16 amino acids. Trimming shortened V by 5 bases and J by 8 bases, and 24 bases separated the two germline ends. Germline V CDR1 and CDR2: SGHTA, FQGNSA. The data stem from a study of Ad26.COV2.S vaccination and SARS-CoV-2 variants. About the research overall: Trial arm assignment for the donor was COV1001 Ad26.COV2.S. Donor got 5x10^10 or 1x10^11 viral particles of Ad26.COV2.S.

Whole-study results and caveats: Possible underestimation of total T cell responses by the TCR breadth and depth analyses was noted.

The table came from immunoSEQ multiplex PCR; TCRdb's copy has only in-frame clones and leaves some out. The table records roughly 380,000 clones, roughly 88% of them present only once. Treatment meaning: some 20 received Ad26.COV2.S at low or high dose, single or two shots; five or six received placebo; per-sample allocation not given. The investigators took samples on day 63 after the first vaccine or placebo injection. An 18-55-year-old adult in Boston served as donor. Specimen: peripheral blood, collected in a trial of Ad26.COV2.S vaccine versus placebo. The clonotype comes from a person aged 18-60 years who received the Ad26.COV2.S COVID-19 vaccine or a placebo. This chain joins TRBV7-2 and TRBJ1-2; D is perhaps TRBD1 (6 bases). The CDR3 bases are TGTGCCAGCAGCCCCGGATCCCTGGGGGGGCGCAGGGGCTACACCTTC. Translation: CASSPGSLGGRRGYTF. Looking up the rest from reference TRBV7-2 and TRBJ1-2 gives the full variable domain: GAGVSQSPSNKVTEKGKDVELRCDPISGHTALYWYRQSLGQGLEFLIYFQGNSAPDKSGLPSDRFSAERTGGSVSTLTIQRTQQEDSAVYLCASSPGSLGGRRGYTFGSGTRLTVV.